This T cell receptor beta chain was identified in a study of CD8 T cells in ankylosing spondylitis. As the method for making TCR beta libraries, quantitative 5'-RACE with molecular barcodes was used. TCRdb analysed the 5' RACE reads with MiXCR anew, one entry per CDR3 protein. There are approximately 190,000 distinct CDR3 sequences in the sample; roughly 13% occur only once, and approximately 9.9% lies in the top ten. The CDR3 is 15 residues long. Germline values: CDR1 MNHEY, CDR2 SMNVEV (reference sequence). V lost 6 bases and J lost 3; bases outside the gene matches: 8. A remark on this clonotype: The antigen remains undetermined.

Study-wide results and limits: Earlier work had already found some motif variants in reactive arthritis synovial fluid and blood. In ankylosing spondylitis patients, matched synovial fluid reportedly showed significant enrichment of disease-linked clones. Disease-linked clones had a CD8+ phenotype and relatively low frequency in peripheral blood.

The clonotype comes from a female donor with ankylosing spondylitis or in good health (not recorded which). The rearrangement joins TRBV27 to TRBJ2-7, with TRBD1 identical over 10 bases. Sequencing was done on a sample of blood, either unsorted or a sorted T cell fraction (not recorded which). CDR3 sequence: CASSRDRGSFYEQYF. Written as DNA, the CDR3 is TGTGCCAGCAGCCGGGACAGGGGTTCTTTCTACGAGCAGTACTTC.